This TCR beta chain stems from a study of cytomegalovirus exposure and HLA in healthy donors (dated by TCRdb to between 2016 and 2019). Context from the whole study: An earlier analysis of 587 of the donors reported 250 to 350 Gb of sequence data and about 120 million unique TCR beta sequences obtained from around 180 million T cells. Of the 300 to 450 genotyped donors, 65% to 90% fell in the genetic ancestry cluster associated with self-reported Caucasian donors. The number of donors typed differed by locus, with roughly 620-630 for A, B, C, DRB1 and DQB1, more than 500 for DQA1, approximately 570 for DPA1, and under 490 for DPB1. A few DR-DQ haplotypes were handled as single units for association and clustering because linkage in the cohort was strong. In an earlier analysis of over 550 of the donors, high-throughput TCR beta sequencing was used to judge whether each TCR beta V gene segment behaved as functional or pseudogenic. To study patterns of TCR occurrence, a later analysis re-analyzed previously published TCR beta repertoires from 500 to 850 donors and added high-resolution HLA genotyping. Among a few hundred genotyped donors of the cohort, an average of about 240,000 unique TCR beta nucleotide sequences were sequenced per donor, about a sixth of them non-productive. An early release covering over 500 HLA-typed donors comprised approximately 300 gigabases of sequencing data and around 85 million unique TCR sequences. The T cell repertoires of 700 or so subjects were profiled by immunosequencing and related to cytomegalovirus serostatus. To predict cytomegalovirus infection status, the study combined high-throughput TCR immunosequencing, statistical association of individual TCRs with disease status, and machine learning. The later analysis used no new phenotypic data to find candidate immune exposures, relying instead on TCR beta sequences and their occurrence across donors. The study aimed to test whether cataloging public T cell receptors could reveal signatures of past pathogen exposure. Class I and class II HLA loci were covered by the typing at four-digit resolution. Every discovery cohort repertoire had been produced on one sequencing platform. In a later genetic analysis, genome-wide SNP genotypes for 398 of the 666 donors were used, and that subset was treated as a discovery cohort. Donor age, sex, ethnicity and CMV serostatus were compiled alongside the repertoire data. In addition to the first cohort of 666 subjects, a separate validation cohort of 120 different subjects was used.

Points the paper makes about the study in general: Linkage disequilibrium might explain the correlated functional status among segregating V segments, but an unknown experimental factor could not be excluded. A later genetic analysis associated a missense DCLRE1C variant with V-gene and J-gene trimming of TCR beta chains, and an independent cohort replicated the association. Three of the identified cytomegalovirus-associated TCR beta chains were confirmed in vitro to be specific for cytomegalovirus antigens. The 87-base-pair reads could not distinguish some IMGT-functional V segments, including TRBV6-2 and TRBV6-3, so those segments were excluded. While some public TCRs were present in many individuals, most TCR sequences turned up only very rarely across donors. A group of highly shared sequence variants was considered likely to be a technical artifact of the sequencing pipeline. In a later analysis, the rate of TCR association differed among HLA loci, with DRB1 alleles having the most associated TCRs and HLA-C alleles having the fewest. In an earlier analysis of some 500 of the donors, most TCR beta V segments appeared in productive rearrangements about 87% or about 30% of the time, broadly matching IMGT annotations. A further reported finding was that TCR beta sequences accurately predicted the HLA-A and HLA-B alleles for most subjects in the first cohort. Because counts were too low, 15 to 20 rarely observed V segments, including chromosome 9 orphons, were excluded from the earlier analysis of roughly 580 of the donors. This cohort had only TCR beta chains sequenced, and the lack of alpha or paired-chain data limited which features could be detected. A later analysis found that most CMV-associated TCR beta chains appeared HLA-restricted, with HLA associations seemingly driven largely by CMV exposure. In a later analysis, HLA-associated TCR beta chains were found to be more clonally expanded and to have lower generation probabilities than equally common non-associated chains. When HLA alleles, especially DR and DQ, strongly co-occurred, TCR associations were difficult to assign to individual alleles. A total of about 150 TCR beta chains were listed by the study as associated with cytomegalovirus. The only immune exposure information available for the cohort was CMV serostatus. Because some donors lacked HLA typing at each locus, the association tests relied only on the typed subset. Roughly uniform sequencing depth across donors was assumed in presence/absence analyses, although this assumption may not hold. At a false discovery rate of 0.05, a later analysis linked 16,000 or so TCR beta sequences to specific HLA alleles. Compared with the roughly 720-donor mean, donors in an Asian-associated ancestry cluster had fewer N-insertions in productive TCRs, according to a later genetic analysis. The classifier was reported to diagnose cytomegalovirus status with high specificity and sensitivity in both the original cohort and the validation cohort. A later analysis reported that several top co-occurrence clusters appeared linked to parvovirus B19, influenza, CMV and Epstein-Barr virus. According to the authors, the approach could potentially be generalized to other disease states and immunological phenotypes.

The cohort was made up of roughly 670 healthy bone marrow donors. All cohort members were sampled while nominally healthy, although unrecorded immune exposures were likely present. The donor tested CMV seropositive and was one of the 289 seropositive cohort members. A peripheral blood sample was provided by each donor, and peripheral blood mononuclear cells were used for TCR beta sequencing. Genomic DNA extraction from the blood cell samples was performed with the Qiagen DNeasy Blood Extraction Kit. The CDR3 holds 14 amino acids from the cysteine to the phenylalanine. The CDR3 DNA has 42 bases and is translated from base 1. Unmatched junction bases come to 7, with V trimmed by 6 bases and J by 4 bases. Based on the germline V gene, the CDR1 and CDR2 sequences are MNHEY and SVGAGI. The library was obtained by the immunoSEQ multiplex PCR assay. For the multiplex PCR, a mixture combining 60 forward primers for TCR Vbeta segments and 13 reverse primers for TCR Jbeta segments was used. A multiplex PCR assay on genomic DNA amplified the CDR3 region of rearranged TCR beta genes. The amplified TCR beta libraries were sequenced on the Illumina HiSeq System as 87-base-pair reads. In the authors' own workflow: Across the 670 or so repertoires, a later analysis counted approximately 83 million unique TCR beta chains, 9 million to 14 million of which were shared by at least two donors. To remove PCR and sequencing errors, raw reads were error-corrected and collapsed into unique sequences using a nearest-neighbor algorithm that merged closely related sequences. To assign V, D and J gene segments, CDR3 sequences were aligned to IMGT reference sequences. For a sequence to be retained, at least a six-nucleotide match to both a V gene segment and a J gene segment was required. A rearrangement was called productive if the CDR3 had no stop codons and remained in frame with V and J, and every other rearrangement was called non-productive. CDR3 was defined by IMGT convention, running from the second conserved V-encoded cysteine to the conserved J-encoded phenylalanine. The earlier analysis of 550 to 650 of the donors excluded any sequence lacking an unambiguous match to a single V gene segment. In an earlier analysis of 587 of the donors, a V segment was called functional when productive rearrangements were above 56.7%, and segregating when the standard deviation between donors exceeded 5%. A statistical classification framework was developed to diagnose cytomegalovirus status using the catalog of TCR beta chain sequences. V and J gene assignment, in a later analysis, came from comparing TCR nucleotide sequences with IMGT/GENE-DB human TR gene sequences. A later analysis assigned CDR3 sequences and most-parsimonious VDJ recombination scenarios with the TCRdist pipeline. In a later analysis, each TCR beta chain was defined by its CDR3 amino acid sequence together with its V-gene family, and reads lacking a unique V-gene family were excluded. In a later analysis, around 650 highly shared, low-generation-probability nucleotide sequences were removed to address suspected cross-contamination and a sequencing artifact. For each public chain, a later analysis derived a clonal expansion index from normalized ranks of inferred template counts within each repertoire. In a later analysis, generation probabilities were computed with a VDJ recombination model fitted to out-of-frame rearrangements, and the resulting probabilities were checked against IGoR. In a later analysis, hypergeometric tests were used to score TCR-TCR, TCR-HLA and TCR-CMV co-occurrence, with a repertoire-size bias correction applied to TCR pairs. A later analysis estimated false discovery rates by permuting HLA or CMV assignments 20 times. In a later analysis, co-occurring TCRs were grouped using DBSCAN, and TCRdist sequence similarity was added for clustering within HLA-allele-positive subsets. For co-occurrence clustering, repertoires with fewer than 30,000 or more than 120,000 public chains were excluded, along with about five repertoires with anomalous nucleotide sharing. TCRdb retrieved this table from immuneACCESS and kept in-frame rearrangements only. Not all clones are present; in checked studies, unresolved V genes account for under half, and no reason is known for the remainder. V and J calls and clone size are copied from that table; D and trimming were computed from the DNA. The sample's clone listing holds about 120,000 clones. The ten largest make up over 1.5% of the sample.

About this clone itself: The target of this receptor is not known.

The chain links TRBV6-5 with TRBJ2-3; 7 middle bases align to TRBD2. The specimen sequenced was PBMCs. This sequence originates from a woman in her forties in good health and CMV-seropositive. CDR3 protein: CASRRGLGSDTQYF. DNA sequence: TGTGCCAGCAGACGAGGACTAGGGTCAGATACGCAGTATTTT.